These 5 T cell receptor beta chains originate from one sample sequenced in a study of T cell repertoires in cytomegalovirus infection. These TCRs' antigens remain unknown. In TCRdb, the reads were re-called with MiXCR into one record per CDR3 protein. The data hold around 900,000 distinct CDR3 sequences, with about 33% observed a single time. Here the sequenced sample was cultured CD8+ T cells from PBMCs, taken from culture after CMV antigen stimulation. The receptors originated from a human donor in good health (CMV status not recorded). Some clones in this sample may be carry-over from other donors' samples.

The chain combines TRBV29-1 with TRBJ2-1, with 8 bases matching TRBD2. Germline values: CDR1 SQVTM, CDR2 ANQGSEA. The CDR3 is made up of 12 amino acids. The V and J ends lost 3 bases and 8 bases, in that order; junction bases with no gene match: 3. The CDR3 reads CSVDAGGHEQFF. CDR3 coding DNA: TGCAGCGTTGATGCGGGGGGCCATGAGCAGTTCTTC.

This chain uses TRBV27 with TRBJ1-2; 7 positions match TRBD1. The germline V gene has CDR1 MNHEY and CDR2 SMNVEV (reference sequence). Unmatched junction bases numbered 7, after V lost 6 bases and J lost 0 bases. This CDR3 has 15 residues. The CDR3 region has the DNA TGTGCCAGCAGCTCAACAGGGGTCACTAACTATGGCTACACCTTC. Protein sequence: CASSSTGVTNYGYTF.

This clonotype occurred a few times. The genes are TRBV6-5 and TRBJ1-3; possible D gene TRBD1, 5 bases. V was shortened by 2 bases and J by 7 bases, with 6 bases between the two germline ends. This CDR3 is 12 amino acids long. Per germline, CDR1 MNHEY and CDR2 SVGAGI. For the CDR3, the DNA is TGTGCCAGCAGTTACGGGGCGAACACCATATATTTT. Amino acid sequence: CASSYGANTIYF.

This clonotype was observed many times. The chain employs TRBV7-9 and TRBJ2-1; TRBD2 matches 8 bases. After removal of 5 bases from V and 4 bases from J, the junction contained 7 bases not matched to a gene. The CDR3 is 15 amino acids. Germline assignment: CDR1 SEHNR and CDR2 FQNEAQ (reference sequence). The CDR3 DNA reads as TGTGCCAGCAGCACCAGCGGGGGTTTATACAATGAGCAGTTCTTC. Residues: CASSTSGGLYNEQFF. The whole variable domain, filled in from reference TRBV7-9 and TRBJ2-1, reads DTGVSQNPRHKITKRGQNVTFRCDPISEHNRLYWYRQTLGQGPEFLTYFQNEAQLEKSRLLSDRFSAERPKGSFSTLEIQRTEQGDSAMYLCASSTSGGLYNEQFFGPGTRLTVL.

The rearrangement uses TRBV5-4 and TRBJ2-2, with no clear D. Trimming left V 3 bases short and J 4 bases short, with 13 bases between. This CDR3 spans 15 amino acids. Per germline, CDR1 SGHNT and CDR2 YYREEE (reference sequence). The CDR3 DNA follows: TGTGCCAGCAGCTCCTCGAGTGGCCCCACCGGGGAGCTGTTTTTT. The encoded protein is CASSSSSGPTGELFF.